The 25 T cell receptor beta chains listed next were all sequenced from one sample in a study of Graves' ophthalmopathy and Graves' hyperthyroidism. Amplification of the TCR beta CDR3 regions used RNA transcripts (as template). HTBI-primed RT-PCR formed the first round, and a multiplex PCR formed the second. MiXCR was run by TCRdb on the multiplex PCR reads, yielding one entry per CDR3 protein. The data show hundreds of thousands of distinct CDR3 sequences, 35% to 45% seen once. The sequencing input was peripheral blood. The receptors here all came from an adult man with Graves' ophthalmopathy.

The CDR3 region has the DNA TGTGCCAGCAGCCTTTCCACCAATCAGCCCCAGCATTTT. It is translated as CASSLSTNQPQHF. This chain links TRBV6-1 with TRBJ1-5; unclear D gene. Germline CDR1 is MNHNS and CDR2 is SASEGT. CDR3 length equals 13 residues. With 6 bases removed from V and 3 bases from J, the gap between germline ends came to 9 bases.

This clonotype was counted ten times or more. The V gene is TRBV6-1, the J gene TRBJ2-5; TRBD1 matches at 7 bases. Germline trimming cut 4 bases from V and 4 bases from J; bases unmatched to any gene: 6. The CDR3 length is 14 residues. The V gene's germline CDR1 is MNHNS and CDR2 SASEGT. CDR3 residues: CASSGLRQGETQYF. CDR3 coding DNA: TGTGCCAGCAGTGGGCTTCGACAGGGAGAGACCCAGTACTTC.

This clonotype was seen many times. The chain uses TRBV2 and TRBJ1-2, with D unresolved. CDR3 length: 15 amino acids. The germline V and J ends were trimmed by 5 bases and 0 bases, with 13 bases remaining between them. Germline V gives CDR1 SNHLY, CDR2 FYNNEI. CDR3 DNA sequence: TGTGCCAGCAGTCCCACCGGGAGTTCTAACTATGGCTACACCTTC. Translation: CASSPTGSSNYGYTF. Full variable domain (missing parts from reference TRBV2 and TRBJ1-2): EPEVTQTPSHQVTQMGQEVILRCVPISNHLYFYWYRQILGQKVEFLVSFYNNEISEKSEIFDDQFSVERPDGSNFTLKIRSTKLEDSAMYFCASSPTGSSNYGYTFGSGTRLTVV.

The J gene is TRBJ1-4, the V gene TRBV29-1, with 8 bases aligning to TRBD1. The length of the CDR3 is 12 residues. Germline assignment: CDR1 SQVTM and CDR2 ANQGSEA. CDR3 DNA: TGCAGTTACTCCGGGACAGGTGAAAAACTGTTTTTT. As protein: CSYSGTGEKLFF.

This CDR3 reads CASSWGTSGSTTGELFF. In DNA form, the CDR3 reads TGTGCCAGCAGTTGGGGGACTAGCGGGTCGACCACCGGGGAGCTGTTTTTT. V is TRBV9 and J is TRBJ2-2; 12 nucleotides agree with TRBD2. V lost 5 bases to trimming and J lost 4 bases; unmatched junction nucleotides: 9. From germline, CDR1 is SGDLS and CDR2 YYNGEE. The CDR3 is 17 amino acids. Full variable domain (rest looked up from reference TRBV9 and TRBJ2-2): DSGVTQTPKHLITATGQRVTLRCSPRSGDLSVYWYQQSLDQGLQFLIQYYNGEERAKGNILERFSAQQFPDLHSELNLSSLELGDSALYFCASSWGTSGSTTGELFFGEGSRLTVL.

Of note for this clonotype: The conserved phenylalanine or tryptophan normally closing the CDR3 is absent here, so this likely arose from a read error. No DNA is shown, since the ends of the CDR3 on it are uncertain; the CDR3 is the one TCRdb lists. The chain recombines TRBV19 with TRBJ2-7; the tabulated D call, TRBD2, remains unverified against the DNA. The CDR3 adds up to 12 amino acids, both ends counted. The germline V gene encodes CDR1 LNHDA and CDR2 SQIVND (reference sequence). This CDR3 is CASSPRGRVAGP.

The CDR3 protein is CSVPQGGQETQHF. The CDR3 DNA reads TGCAGCGTCCCCCAGGGTGGCCAAGAGACCCAGCATTTT. This chain uses TRBV29-1 with TRBJ1-5; maybe TRBD1 (5 bases). Per germline, CDR1 SQVTM and CDR2 ANQGSEA. With 6 bases removed from V and 11 bases from J, the gap between germline ends came to 20 bases. The CDR3 is made up of 13 amino acids.

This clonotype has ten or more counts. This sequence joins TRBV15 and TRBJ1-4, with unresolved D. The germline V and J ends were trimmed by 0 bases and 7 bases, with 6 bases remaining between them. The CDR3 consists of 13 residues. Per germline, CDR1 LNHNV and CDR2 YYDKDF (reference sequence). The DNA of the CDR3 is TGTGCCACCAGCAGAGACCGGGGTGAAAAACTGTTTTTT. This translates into CATSRDRGEKLFF.

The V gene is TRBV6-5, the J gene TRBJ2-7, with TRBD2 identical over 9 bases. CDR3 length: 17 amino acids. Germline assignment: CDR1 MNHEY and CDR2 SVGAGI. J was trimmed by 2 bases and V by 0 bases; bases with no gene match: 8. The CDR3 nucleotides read TGTGCCAGCAGTTACTCGTTTTCTAGCGGGGCCACCTACGAGCAGTACTTC. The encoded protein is CASSYSFSSGATYEQYF.

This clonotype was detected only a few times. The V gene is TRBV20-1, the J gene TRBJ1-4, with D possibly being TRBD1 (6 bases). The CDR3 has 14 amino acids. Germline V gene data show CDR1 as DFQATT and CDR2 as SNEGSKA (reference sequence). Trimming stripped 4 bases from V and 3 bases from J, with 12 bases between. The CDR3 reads CSAKQGGANEKLFF. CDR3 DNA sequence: TGCAGTGCTAAACAGGGTGGAGCTAATGAAAAACTGTTTTTT.

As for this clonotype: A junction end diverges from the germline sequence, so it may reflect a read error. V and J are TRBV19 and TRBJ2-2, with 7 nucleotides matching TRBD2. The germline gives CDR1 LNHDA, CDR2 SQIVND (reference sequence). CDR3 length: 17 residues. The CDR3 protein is CASSPGGWRGITGELVF. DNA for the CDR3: TGTGCCAGTAGTCCAGGAGGGTGGCGGGGGATCACCGGGGAGCTGGTTTTT.

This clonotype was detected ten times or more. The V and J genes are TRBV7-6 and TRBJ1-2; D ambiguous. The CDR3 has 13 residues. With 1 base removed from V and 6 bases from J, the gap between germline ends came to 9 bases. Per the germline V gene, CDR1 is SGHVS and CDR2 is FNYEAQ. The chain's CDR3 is CASSLVQGNGYTF. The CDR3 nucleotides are TGTGCCAGCAGCTTAGTACAAGGGAATGGCTACACCTTC.

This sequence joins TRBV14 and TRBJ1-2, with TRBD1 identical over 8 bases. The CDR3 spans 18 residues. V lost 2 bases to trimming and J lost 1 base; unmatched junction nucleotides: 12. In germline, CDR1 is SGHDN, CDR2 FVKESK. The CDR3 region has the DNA TGTGCCAGCAGCCAATATTTGACAGGGGCTATACGTAACTATGGCTACACCTTC. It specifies CASSQYLTGAIRNYGYTF.

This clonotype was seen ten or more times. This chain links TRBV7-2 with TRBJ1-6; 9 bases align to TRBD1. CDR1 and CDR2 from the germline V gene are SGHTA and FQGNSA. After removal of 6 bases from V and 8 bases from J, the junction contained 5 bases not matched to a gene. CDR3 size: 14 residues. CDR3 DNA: TGTGCCAGCAGTTTTGGACAGGGGTATTCACCCCTCCACTTT. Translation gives CASSFGQGYSPLHF. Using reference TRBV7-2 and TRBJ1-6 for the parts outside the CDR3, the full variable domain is GAGVSQSPSNKVTEKGKDVELRCDPISGHTALYWYRQSLGQGLEFLIYFQGNSAPDKSGLPSDRFSAERTGGSVSTLTIQRTQQEDSAVYLCASSFGQGYSPLHFGNGTRLTVT.

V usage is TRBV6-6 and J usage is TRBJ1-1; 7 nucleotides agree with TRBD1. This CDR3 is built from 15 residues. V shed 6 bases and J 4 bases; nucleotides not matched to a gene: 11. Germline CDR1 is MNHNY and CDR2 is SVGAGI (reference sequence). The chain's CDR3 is CASRPDRARLTEAFF. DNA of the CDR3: TGTGCCAGCAGACCAGACAGGGCGAGACTCACTGAAGCTTTCTTT.

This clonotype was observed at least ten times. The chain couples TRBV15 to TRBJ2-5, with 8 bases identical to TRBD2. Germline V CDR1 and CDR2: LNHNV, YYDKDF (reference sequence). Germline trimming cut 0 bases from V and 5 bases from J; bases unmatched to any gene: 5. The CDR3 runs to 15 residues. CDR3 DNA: TGTGCCACCAGCAGAGATGCGGGGGGCCAGGAGACCCAGTACTTC. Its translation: CATSRDAGGQETQYF.

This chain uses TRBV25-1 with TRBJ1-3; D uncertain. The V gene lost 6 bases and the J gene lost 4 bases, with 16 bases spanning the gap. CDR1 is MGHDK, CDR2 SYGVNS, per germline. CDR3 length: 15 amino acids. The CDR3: CASSGGAVSGNTIYF. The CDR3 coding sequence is TGTGCCAGCAGCGGTGGTGCTGTGAGCGGAAACACCATATATTTT.

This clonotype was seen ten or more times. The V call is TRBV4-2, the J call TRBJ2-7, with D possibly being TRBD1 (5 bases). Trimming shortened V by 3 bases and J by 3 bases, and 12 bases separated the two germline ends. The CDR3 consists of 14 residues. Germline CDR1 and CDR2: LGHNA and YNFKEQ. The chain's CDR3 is CASSHNRIHYEQYF. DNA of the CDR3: TGTGCCAGCAGCCACAACAGGATACACTACGAGCAGTACTTC.

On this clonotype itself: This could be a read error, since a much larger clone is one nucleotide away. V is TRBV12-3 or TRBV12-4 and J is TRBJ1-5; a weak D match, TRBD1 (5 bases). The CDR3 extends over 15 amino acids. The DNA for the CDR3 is TGTGCCAGCAGTTTATTGGGGGTTAGCAATCAGTCCCAGCATTTT. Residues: CASSLLGVSNQSQHF.

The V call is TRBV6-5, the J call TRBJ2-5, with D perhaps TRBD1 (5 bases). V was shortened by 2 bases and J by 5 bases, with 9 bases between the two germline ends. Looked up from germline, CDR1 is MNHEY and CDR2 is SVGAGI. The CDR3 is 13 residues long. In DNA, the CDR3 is TGTGCCAGCAGTTACGTATCAGGGGAGACCCAGTACTTC. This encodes CASSYVSGETQYF.

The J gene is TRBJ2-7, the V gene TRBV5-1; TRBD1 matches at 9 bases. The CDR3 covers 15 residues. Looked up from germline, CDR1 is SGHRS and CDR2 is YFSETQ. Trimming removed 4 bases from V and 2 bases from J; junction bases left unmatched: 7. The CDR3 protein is CASSRGTGTTYEQYF. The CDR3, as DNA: TGCGCCAGCAGCCGGGGGACAGGGACCACCTACGAGCAGTACTTC.

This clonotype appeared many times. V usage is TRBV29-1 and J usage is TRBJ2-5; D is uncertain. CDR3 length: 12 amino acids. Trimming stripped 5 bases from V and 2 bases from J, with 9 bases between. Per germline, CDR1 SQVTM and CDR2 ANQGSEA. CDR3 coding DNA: TGCAGCGTTCCTGACATTCAAGAGACCCAGTACTTC. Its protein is CSVPDIQETQYF.

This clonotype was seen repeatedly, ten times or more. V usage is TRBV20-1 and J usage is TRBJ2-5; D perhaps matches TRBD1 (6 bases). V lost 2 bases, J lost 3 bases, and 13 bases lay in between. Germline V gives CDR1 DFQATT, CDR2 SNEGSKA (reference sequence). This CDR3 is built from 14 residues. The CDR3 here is CSARSGTPEETQYF. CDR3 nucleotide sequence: TGCAGTGCTAGATCCGGGACACCAGAAGAGACCCAGTACTTC.

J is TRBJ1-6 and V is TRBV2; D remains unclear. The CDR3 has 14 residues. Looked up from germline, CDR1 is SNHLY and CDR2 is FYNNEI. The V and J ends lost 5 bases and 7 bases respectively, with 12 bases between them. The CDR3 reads CASSLSRVNSPLHF. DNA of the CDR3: TGTGCCAGCAGTTTATCACGCGTCAATTCACCCCTCCACTTT.

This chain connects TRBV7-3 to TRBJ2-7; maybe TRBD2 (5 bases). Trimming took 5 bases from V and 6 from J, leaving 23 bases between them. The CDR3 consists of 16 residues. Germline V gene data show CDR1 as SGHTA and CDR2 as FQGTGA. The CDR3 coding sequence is TGTGCCAGCAGCCACCTAGCCGGGGAGAAATCGCTCGAGCAGTACTTC. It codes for CASSHLAGEKSLEQYF.